These T cell receptor beta chains were read from a single sample in a study of blood T cell repertoires in COVID-19. Measured with immunoSEQ multiplex PCR; TCRdb has only the in-frame clones, and not every one. The sample holds roughly 200,000 clones, 75% to 90% seen once. Sequenced input: PBMCs or T cells enriched from blood (not recorded which). The receptors originated from a woman in her 30s who had been exposed to COVID-19. CDR3s include the opening cysteine and the closing phenylalanine or tryptophan. A D gene is named only where the DNA matches it firmly. Size is stated for part of the rows, as once, few or many counts, or as a class when the clone is expanded.

V gene	clone size	CDR3 length	J gene	D gene	CDR3 DNA	CDR3 protein
TRBV12-3/TRBV12-4	.	13	TRBJ1-6	.	TGTGCCAGCTTAGGAAGGGGAAGGGGAACCCTCCACTTT	CASLGRGRGTLHF
TRBV19	.	14	TRBJ1-2	TRBD1	TGTGCTACCAGGGACAGGGCTACCACGGGAGGCTACACCTTC	CATRDRATTGGYTF
TRBV19	.	14	TRBJ2-1	TRBD2	TGTGCCAGTACCGTAGCGGGGGGTTACAATGAGCAGTTCTTC	CASTVAGGYNEQFF
TRBV19	.	12	TRBJ1-2	TRBD1	TGTGCCAGTTCCGGGACAGGCAACGGCTACACCTTC	CASSGTGNGYTF
TRBV13	.	17	TRBJ2-3	TRBD2	TGTGCCAGCAGCTTCCATCTGGCGGGGGGCCCATGGGATACGCAGTATTTT	CASSFHLAGGPWDTQYF
TRBV27	few	16	TRBJ1-4	TRBD1	TGTGCCAGCAGTTTTGGGACAGGGAATAAAAATGAAAAACTGTTTTTT	CASSFGTGNKNEKLFF
TRBV7-6	.	19	TRBJ1-5	TRBD1	TGTGCCAGCAGCTTAAGTCTGAGGGACAGAAGTATCAGCAATCAGCCCCAGCATTTT	CASSLSLRDRSISNQPQHF
TRBV24-1	.	15	TRBJ1-5	.	TGTGCCACCAGTGATCCGAGACAGAAGGATCAGCCCCAGCATTTT	CATSDPRQKDQPQHF
TRBV24-1	once	14	TRBJ2-3	.	TGTGCCACCCAACCCCAGAGGAGCACAGATACGCAGTATTTT	CATQPQRSTDTQYF
TRBV27	.	13	TRBJ1-4	.	TGTGCCAGCATGGGGGGGCCTAATGAAAAACTGTTTTTT	CASMGGPNEKLFF
TRBV27	.	15	TRBJ2-1	TRBD2	TGTGCCAGCAGCCCTCTTGCGGGGGGGCCGGATGAGCAGTTCTTC	CASSPLAGGPDEQFF
TRBV19	.	14	TRBJ1-1	.	TGTGCCAGTCGTGCCAGGGCTCAGAACACTGAAGCTTTCTTT	CASRARAQNTEAFF
TRBV18	.	14	TRBJ2-1	TRBD2	TGTGCCAGCTCCTCTAGCGGGGGGCTTAATGAGCAGTTCTTC	CASSSSGGLNEQFF
TRBV11-2	.	15	TRBJ1-1	.	TGTGCCAGCAGCTTAGAAGGCTGGAGGACCACTGAAGCTTTCTTT	CASSLEGWRTTEAFF
TRBV28	.	14	TRBJ2-7	TRBD1	TGTGCCAGCAGAAAAGGACAGGGTTCCTACGAGCAGTACTTC	CASRKGQGSYEQYF
TRBV6-2/TRBV6-3	.	20	TRBJ1-6	TRBD1	TGTGCCAGCAGTTACTCGGTGGGGGGCGCCGGGACAGGGTCAACCTCACCCCTCCACTTT	CASSYSVGGAGTGSTSPLHF
TRBV6-5	.	13	TRBJ2-7	TRBD1	TGTGCCAGCAGCCCGGACAGGGATTACGAGCAGTACTTC	CASSPDRDYEQYF
TRBV21-1	.	20	TRBJ2-5	.	TGTGCCAGCAGCAAAGTCGGCGAACTGAGGGGACAGAAGTACCAAGAGACCCAGTACTTC	CASSKVGELRGQKYQETQYF
TRBV5-1	.	15	TRBJ1-2	.	TGCGCCAGCAGCTTGGAGCTTGCAGGGCTTGATGGCTACACCTTC	CASSLELAGLDGYTF
TRBV19	.	15	TRBJ2-2	.	TGTGCCAGTTATAGGGGGGGCACGAACACCGGGGAGCTGTTTTTT	CASYRGGTNTGELFF
TRBV3-1/TRBV3-2	.	15	TRBJ2-2	.	TGTGCCAGCAGCCAAGAGAGTTGGGGGCTCTGGGAGCTGTTTTTT	CASSQESWGLWELFF
TRBV12-1	.	19	TRBJ2-2	.	TGTGCCAGCAGCTTTGAGGGACAGGGGGCAAATAGGGTCACCGGGGAGCTGTTTTTT	CASSFEGQGANRVTGELFF
TRBV18	.	15	TRBJ1-4	.	TGTGCCAGCTCACCAGTCAGGGCAACTAATGAAAAACTGTTTTTT	CASSPVRATNEKLFF
TRBV7-8	.	19	TRBJ1-5	.	TGTGCCAGCAGCCAAGATCGACCCCACAGGGATCGGAGCAATCAGCCCCAGCATTTT	CASSQDRPHRDRSNQPQHF
TRBV28	.	17	TRBJ1-1	.	TGTGCCAGCAGTTTAAATCCCCTTGTAGGGGGTACCCCTGAAGCTTTCTTT	CASSLNPLVGGTPEAFF
TRBV19	few	13	TRBJ2-7	.	TGTGCCAGTAGGGCAGCTAGCTCCTACGAGCAGTACTTC	CASRAASSYEQYF
TRBV24-1	.	13	TRBJ1-2	TRBD1	TGTGCCACCAGTGAAAGGACAGGGGATGGCTACACCTTC	CATSERTGDGYTF
TRBV28	few	15	TRBJ2-5	TRBD2	TGTGCCAGCAGTTTTAGCGGGAGTAAAAAAGAGACCCAGTACTTC	CASSFSGSKKETQYF
TRBV11-2	.	16	TRBJ1-1	TRBD1	TGTGCCAGCAGCCCGACAGGGATAGTAATTTACACTGAAGCTTTCTTT	CASSPTGIVIYTEAFF
TRBV19	.	13	TRBJ2-3	TRBD2	TGTGCCAGTAGTATGGGGGGGGCAGATACGCAGTATTTT	CASSMGGADTQYF
TRBV21-1	once	11	TRBJ1-1	.	TGTGCCAGCACCCAGGGGACTGAAGCTTTCTTT	CASTQGTEAFF
TRBV5-1	.	15	TRBJ1-2	TRBD1	TGCGCCAGCAGCTCACAGGGGGCAGGGGACTATGGCTACACCTTC	CASSSQGAGDYGYTF
TRBV4-2	.	15	TRBJ1-1	TRBD1	TGTGCCAGCAGCCAAGAGGGACAGCTGAACACTGAAGCTTTCTTT	CASSQEGQLNTEAFF
TRBV11-3	.	13	TRBJ2-2	.	TGTGCCAGCAGCTCCCCCCGGACCGGGGAGCTGTTTTTT	CASSSPRTGELFF
TRBV4-1	.	14	TRBJ2-7	TRBD1	TGCGCCAGCTCCCGGGACAGGGACTCCTACGAGCAGTACTTC	CASSRDRDSYEQYF
TRBV3-1/TRBV3-2	.	17	TRBJ2-1	TRBD2	TGTGCCAGCAGCCAAGAGTTGGGGGGGAGTTATCGAGGTGAGCAGTTCTTC	CASSQELGGSYRGEQFF
TRBV30	.	16	TRBJ1-5	.	TGTGCCTGGAGTGTACACAGGCGCGCCGGCAATCAGCCCCAGCATTTT	CAWSVHRRAGNQPQHF